Below, one T cell receptor (beta chain) is given with its context. These data originate in a study of control samples from healthy donors and cancer patients. CDR1 is LNHNV, CDR2 YYDKDF, per germline (reference sequence). The germline V and J ends were trimmed by 0 bases and 3 bases, with 11 bases remaining between them. The CDR3 consists of 15 residues. The method was immunoSEQ multiplex PCR; TCRdb's version includes in-frame clones alone and lacks a portion of them. This table has about 130,000 clones, around 94% appearing once. The chain employs TRBV15 and TRBJ1-2; tentatively, D is TRBD1 (6 bases). The receptor was isolated from a man aged 60 to 75 with colorectal cancer. The sequenced sample was PBMCs. The CDR3 DNA sequence: TGTGCCACCAGCAGAGAACGGTGGACAGACTATGGCTACACCTTC. As protein: CATSRERWTDYGYTF.